Reported below is one T cell receptor beta chain. Its antigen remains undetermined. Per-base quality was not reported, and no clone a single base away is much larger than it. The sample comes from a study of cytomegalovirus exposure and HLA in healthy donors (dated by TCRdb to about 2017). For context, the study as a whole: An earlier analysis of 587 of the donors reported 250 to 300 Gb of sequence data and 117 million unique TCR beta sequences obtained from 150 million to 200 million T cells. The T cell repertoires of about 700 subjects were profiled by immunosequencing and related to cytomegalovirus serostatus. HLA typing covered class I and class II loci at four-digit resolution. Donor age, sex, ethnicity and CMV serostatus were collected together with the repertoire data. A later genetic analysis used genome-wide SNP genotypes for about 60% of the 666 donors, treating that subset as a discovery cohort. The later analysis used no new phenotypic data to find candidate immune exposures, relying instead on TCR beta sequences and their occurrence across donors. Because of strong linkage in the cohort, a few DR-DQ haplotypes were treated as single units for association and clustering. An earlier analysis of roughly 600 of the donors used high-throughput TCR beta sequencing to judge whether each TCR beta V gene segment behaved as functional or pseudogenic. Among roughly 400 genotyped donors of the cohort, an average of around 250,000 unique TCR beta nucleotide sequences was sequenced per donor, of which roughly 17% were non-productive. A later analysis re-analyzed previously published TCR beta repertoires from 666 donors and added high-resolution HLA genotyping to study TCR occurrence patterns. To predict cytomegalovirus infection status, the study combined high-throughput TCR immunosequencing, statistical association of individual TCRs with disease status, and machine learning. The aim of the study was to test whether cataloging public T cell receptors could identify signatures of past pathogen exposure. Typing coverage varied by locus: about 620-630 donors for A, B, C, DRB1 and DQB1; more than 500 for DQA1; 600 to 610 for DPA1; under 490 for DPB1. The genetic ancestry cluster associated with self-reported Caucasian donors included approximately 85% of the roughly 390 genotyped donors. Besides the first cohort of roughly 640 subjects, a separate validation cohort made up of 120 different subjects was used. Every discovery cohort repertoire had been produced on one sequencing platform. An early release that covered about 600 HLA-typed donors contained approximately 290 gigabases of sequencing data and 65 million to 100 million unique TCR sequences. Broad study findings and their caveats: According to a later analysis, TCR association rates differed among HLA loci, with DRB1 alleles showing the most associated TCRs and HLA-C alleles showing the fewest. HLA typing was unavailable for some donors at each locus, so association tests used only the typed subset. A later genetic analysis reported fewer N-insertions in productive TCRs among donors in an Asian-associated ancestry cluster than the approximately 670-donor mean. While some public TCRs were present in many individuals, most TCR sequences turned up only very rarely across donors. Most CMV-associated TCR beta chains appeared to be HLA-restricted in a later analysis, and the HLA associations seemed to be driven largely by CMV exposure. The authors suggested that the approach could potentially be extended to other disease states and immunological phenotypes. In a later analysis, HLA-associated TCR beta chains showed more clonal expansion and lower generation probabilities than non-associated chains that were equally common. Because counts were too low, about 18 rarely observed V segments, including chromosome 9 orphons, were excluded from the earlier analysis of fewer than 650 of the donors. In vitro tests confirmed that a few of the cytomegalovirus-associated TCR beta chains recognize cytomegalovirus antigens. A later genetic analysis associated a missense DCLRE1C variant with V-gene and J-gene trimming of TCR beta chains, and an independent cohort replicated the association. The cohort was sequenced for TCR beta chains only, and without alpha or paired-chain data the features that could be detected were limited. The study gave a list of 150 to 200 TCR beta chains associated with cytomegalovirus. The sequencing pipeline was judged likely to have produced a cluster of highly shared sequence variants as a technical artifact. A later analysis associated approximately 17,000 TCR beta sequences with specific HLA alleles at a false discovery rate of 0.05. Cytomegalovirus status was reported to be diagnosed by the classifier with high specificity and sensitivity in both the original and validation cohorts. The presence/absence analyses assumed that sequencing depth was roughly uniform across donors, and that assumption may not be true. When HLA alleles, especially DR and DQ, strongly co-occurred, TCR associations were difficult to assign to individual alleles. In an earlier analysis of roughly 500 of the donors, most TCR beta V segments appeared in productive rearrangements about 90% or about 30% of the time, broadly matching IMGT annotations. A further reported finding was that TCR beta sequences accurately predicted the HLA-A and HLA-B alleles for most subjects in the first cohort. Linkage disequilibrium might explain the correlated functional status among segregating V segments, but an unknown experimental factor could not be excluded. The only immune exposure information available for the cohort was CMV serostatus. According to a later analysis, parvovirus B19, influenza, CMV and Epstein-Barr virus appeared linked to several top co-occurrence clusters.

Library preparation employed the immunoSEQ multiplex PCR assay. A mixture of 60 forward primers for TCR Vbeta segments and 13 reverse primers for TCR Jbeta segments was used in the multiplex PCR. The CDR3 region of rearranged TCR beta genes was amplified from genomic DNA with a multiplex PCR assay. The Illumina HiSeq System was used to sequence the amplified TCR beta libraries as 87-base-pair reads. Under the source paper's analysis protocol: A later analysis tallied approximately 87 million unique TCR beta chains across the approximately 670 repertoires, and about 12 million of those chains were shared by two or more donors. Raw reads were error-corrected and collapsed into unique sequences by a nearest-neighbor algorithm in which closely related sequences were merged to remove PCR and sequencing errors. Alignment of CDR3 sequences to IMGT reference sequences was used to assign V, D and J gene segments. For a sequence to be retained, a match of at least six nucleotides to both a V gene segment and a J gene segment was required. Rearrangements were classified as productive when the CDR3 lacked stop codons and remained in frame with V and J, and all other rearrangements were classified as non-productive. Following IMGT convention, CDR3 was defined as the stretch from the second conserved V-encoded cysteine to the conserved J-encoded phenylalanine. In an earlier analysis of around 540 of the donors, sequences lacking an unambiguous match to a single V gene segment were excluded. An earlier analysis of around 600 of the donors classified V segments as functional when productive rearrangements were above 56.7% and as segregating when the standard deviation between donors was above 5%. A statistical classification framework was developed to diagnose cytomegalovirus status using the catalog of TCR beta chain sequences. In a later analysis, V and J genes were assigned by comparing TCR nucleotide sequences against IMGT/GENE-DB human TR gene sequences. A later analysis assigned CDR3 sequences and most-parsimonious VDJ recombination scenarios with the TCRdist pipeline. In a later analysis, each TCR beta chain was defined by its CDR3 amino acid sequence together with its V-gene family, and reads lacking a unique V-gene family were excluded. A later analysis removed several hundred highly shared, low-generation-probability nucleotide sequences to deal with suspected cross-contamination and a sequencing artifact. In a later analysis, a clonal expansion index was calculated for each public chain from normalized within-repertoire ranks of inferred template counts. In a later analysis, generation probabilities were computed with a VDJ recombination model fitted to out-of-frame rearrangements, and the resulting probabilities were checked against IGoR. In a later analysis, hypergeometric tests were used to score TCR-TCR, TCR-HLA and TCR-CMV co-occurrence, with a repertoire-size bias correction applied to TCR pairs. To estimate false discovery rates, a later analysis permuted the HLA or CMV assignments 20 times. In a later analysis, co-occurring TCRs were grouped using DBSCAN, and TCRdist sequence similarity was added for clustering within HLA-allele-positive subsets. Co-occurrence clustering excluded repertoires with fewer than 30,000 or more than 120,000 public chains, plus five with anomalous nucleotide sharing. The table was pulled from immuneACCESS by TCRdb, which kept in-frame rearrangements only. Such tables lose some clones; where checked, under half of the loss comes from unresolved V genes, and the rest has no known cause. The V and J calls and the clone size are those of that table, but D and trimming were determined from the DNA. The sample contains roughly 120,000 clones, 74% of them found a single time. The ten most abundant clones make up around 3.9% of the sample.

In total, approximately 610 healthy bone marrow donors made up the cohort. At the time of sampling, all cohort members were nominally healthy, though unrecorded immune exposures were likely present. The donor tested CMV seropositive, placing the donor among the 289 seropositive members of the cohort. Each donor provided a peripheral blood sample, and peripheral blood mononuclear cells were used for TCR beta sequencing. The Qiagen DNeasy Blood Extraction Kit was used to extract genomic DNA from the blood cell samples. The sequenced sample was PBMCs. The TCR originated in a woman between 45 and 60 years old in good health and CMV-seropositive.

This receptor carries the CDR3 CASSQEVVQTYNSPLHF. Here is the DNA: TGCGCCAGCAGCCAAGAGGTGGTACAGACATATAATTCACCCCTCCACTTT. The rearrangement joined TRBV4-3 to TRBJ1-6; the D gene assignment is ambiguous. The cysteine opens and the phenylalanine closes a CDR3 of 17 amino acids. Left in the record is the CDR3 DNA by itself, 51 bases read in frame from the first base. V loses 0 bases of germline sequence and J loses 4 bases, and the interval between the two ends is 13 bases. CDR1 and CDR2 were assigned from the germline V gene as LGHNA and YSLEER.